This T cell receptor (beta chain) stems from a study of Graves' ophthalmopathy and Graves' hyperthyroidism listed by TCRdb under 2018. With regard to the full study: Peripheral blood was collected at initial diagnosis, prior to any treatment. The study used signatures of the TCR beta repertoire to tell Graves' ophthalmopathy apart from Graves' hyperthyroidism and to predict which patients would progress to ophthalmopathy. The roughly 94 discovery patients were randomly divided into training and test sets at a 7:3 ratio. For independent validation, a separate cohort was made up of 18 hyperthyroidism patients plus 17 patients who later progressed from hyperthyroidism to ophthalmopathy. To explore V-J signatures that distinguish ophthalmopathy from hyperthyroidism, a discovery set of around 100 patients was enrolled, made up of approximately 45 with ophthalmopathy and around 60 with stable hyperthyroidism. In more than five hyperthyroidism patients, the T-cell repertoires found in thyroid tissue were compared with those found in blood. In total, under 150 blood samples were TCR-sequenced: approximately 42 ophthalmopathy, 80 or so hyperthyroidism and about 17 hyperthyroidism-to-ophthalmopathy patients. After sampling, hyperthyroidism patients received methimazole starting at 30 mg daily, and ophthalmopathy patients received high-dose intravenous methylprednisolone.

What the study reported, not specific to this receptor: In cross-validation, the 13-signature model distinguished ophthalmopathy from stable hyperthyroidism with 85% to 90% sensitivity and about 81% specificity, and in the test set the corresponding values were approximately 80% and 68%. No statistical method was used to predetermine the sample size, and group allocation was not hidden from the investigators. Most expanded thyroid clonotypes with frequency above 0.001 were also detected in blood, suggesting blood repertoires may reflect the thyroid immune response. In validation, the model predicted ophthalmopathy progression with about 71% sensitivity and roughly 72% specificity; some 13 predicted patients were CT-confirmed with GO in a median of approximately six months.

A patient counted as having stable hyperthyroidism if there was no progression to ophthalmopathy within 18 months of follow-up. Patients with hyperthyroidism were aged 18 to 65 years, had been newly diagnosed, and had a disease duration of less than 2 months. Patients with other autoimmune diseases, uncontrolled infections, pregnancy or lactation were excluded from the study. Diagnosis was based on clinical symptoms, serum thyroxine, TRAb, thyroid ultrasound and orbital computed tomography. PBMCs were isolated from roughly 10 ml of fresh peripheral blood by Ficoll-Paque density gradient centrifugation. Total RNA was extracted using Trizol reagent, and RNA quality was checked on an Agilent 2100 Bioanalyzer. TCR beta CDR3 regions were amplified from RNA transcripts for repertoire sequencing. The first round was an RT-PCR using HTBI primers with the Qiagen OneStep RT-PCR kit, and this first round was followed by a second-round multiplex PCR, then size selection and purification. Libraries were sequenced paired-end with 100 bp reads on an Illumina HiSeq2000. Processing in the source paper ran as follows. Reads were processed with SOAPnuke, discarding reads with adapters, uncalled bases, mean Phred below 15, or no exact constant-primer or identifier match. High-quality paired reads were merged with COPE v1.2.5. Unique nucleotide sequences were defined as clonotypes and aligned to IMGT TRB V, D and J references using MiTCR v1.1. Only V-J combinations with frequency above 0.0001 were analysed, covering approximately 99% of repertoires. For each V-J combination, a TCR clonal expansion and chaos score was defined as F50 clonal expansion divided by the chaos observed in the TCRdist matrix. Welch's t-statistics and random forest were used to reduce the features to approximately 13 V-J combinations, which were then used as input to a naive Bayes classifier. Thyroid-blood repertoire similarity was quantified with the Morisita-Horn index. The public reads were run again by TCRdb, first through fastp at Q25 and then through MiXCR, and only productive beta chains were kept. Duplicate CDR3 protein sequences are folded into a single record with the most common DNA and genes. The V and J calls and clone size come from TCRdb's table, not from the authors' own analysis. The sample table holds about 620,000 distinct CDR3 sequences, of which 22% were seen once. Approximately 7.7% of the sample is held by the ten biggest clonotypes.

This clonotype was seen repeatedly, ten times or more. It has no known antigen specificity. No much larger clone exists at a distance of one base, and base qualities are not known. This TCR came from a woman aged 18-29 years with stable Graves' hyperthyroidism. Some clones in this sample may be carry-over from other donors' samples. Donor details come from another sample of the same person, matched by shared clones. Specimen: peripheral blood.

The CDR3 reads CASSLAGTGTGELFF. The DNA sequence reads TGTGCCAGCAGTTTAGCCGGAACAGGGACCGGGGAGCTGTTTTTT. The V and J genes are TRBV12-3 or TRBV12-4 and TRBJ2-2; tentative D gene TRBD1, with 6 bases matching. From the cysteine up to the phenylalanine, the CDR3 has a length of 15 residues. The retained sequence is limited to the CDR3, 45 bases, with the frame set at the first base. A distance of 10 bases separates the germline ends of V and J, which lose 0 bases and 5 bases respectively.